The TCR beta chain described here comes from a study of T-cell memory formation after mild COVID-19. Study at large: In these data, TCR clusters were largely donor specific. Regarding the study as a whole: From day 15 to 85, contracting clones were balanced between CD4 and CD8, whereas later expanders leaned toward CD4+. Day 37-peaking second-wave clones had unconfirmed SARS-CoV-2 specificity.

This clonotype was seen a few times. Its specificity is not known. Using its own MiXCR run on the 5' RACE reads, TCRdb lists one record per CDR3 protein. The sample has fewer than 700,000 distinct CDR3 sequences, over 15% seen once. CDR3 length: 16 amino acids. J gave up 1 base and V 7 bases, and 13 bases lay outside the gene matches. The germline V gene has CDR1 DFQATT and CDR2 SNEGSKA (reference sequence). The origin of this receptor is an adult woman who had mild COVID-19 (a few samples of this study predate the infection). Cell type and time point are not known. The sequenced sample was PBMCs or a T cell subset sorted from them (not recorded which). The rearrangement links TRBV20-1 to TRBJ2-1; 7 bases match TRBD2. In DNA form, the CDR3 reads TGCAGTGTCCTGGGGAGGGCGCCCTCGTCCTACAATGAGCAGTTCTTC. Translating it yields CSVLGRAPSSYNEQFF.